The present T cell receptor beta chain was sequenced within a study of T cells in Graves' hyperthyroidism and ophthalmopathy. The CDR3 is 16 amino acids. Trimming pared 1 base from V and 2 bases from J, leaving 12 bases between. From germline, CDR1 is KGHDR and CDR2 SFDVKD. Amplified TCR beta CDR3 regions came from RNA transcripts. During a first-round RT-PCR of the TCR CDR3, the HTBI primer set was used. TCRdb called the multiplex PCR reads again in MiXCR, with one record for every CDR3 protein. Counted here are fewer than 600,000 distinct CDR3 sequences, approximately 15% occurring once; the ten biggest clones make up 15% to 20%.

The sequence derives from a woman between 18 and 29 years old with Graves' hyperthyroidism. The sample was blood. The V call is TRBV24-1, the J call TRBJ2-3; D remains ambiguous. The CDR3 coding sequence is TGTGCCACCAGTGATTTAGGCCTTCCGCCCACAGATACGCAGTATTTT. Translated, it gives CATSDLGLPPTDTQYF.